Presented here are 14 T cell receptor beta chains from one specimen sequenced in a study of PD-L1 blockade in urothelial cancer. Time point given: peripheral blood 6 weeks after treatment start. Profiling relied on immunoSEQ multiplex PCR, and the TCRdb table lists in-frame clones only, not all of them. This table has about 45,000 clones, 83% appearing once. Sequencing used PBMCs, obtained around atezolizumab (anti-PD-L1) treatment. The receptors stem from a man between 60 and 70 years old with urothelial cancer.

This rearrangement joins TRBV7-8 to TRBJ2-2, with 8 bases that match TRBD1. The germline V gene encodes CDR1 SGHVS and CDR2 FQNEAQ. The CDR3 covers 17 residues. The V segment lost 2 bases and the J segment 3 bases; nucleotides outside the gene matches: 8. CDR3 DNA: TGTGCCAGCAGCTTAATTAGTGGCAGGGGGCACACCGGGGAGCTGTTTTTT. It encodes CASSLISGRGHTGELFF.

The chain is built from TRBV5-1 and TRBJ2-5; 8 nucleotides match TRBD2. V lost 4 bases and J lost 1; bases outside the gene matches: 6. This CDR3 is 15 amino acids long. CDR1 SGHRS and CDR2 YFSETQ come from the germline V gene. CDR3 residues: CASSPGRGGQETQYF. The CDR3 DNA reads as TGCGCCAGCAGCCCCGGCCGGGGGGGCCAAGAGACCCAGTACTTC. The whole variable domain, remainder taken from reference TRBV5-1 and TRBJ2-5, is KAGVTQTPRYLIKTRGQQVTLSCSPISGHRSVSWYQQTPGQGLQFLFEYFSETQRNKGNFPGRFSGRQFSNSRSEMNVSTLELGDSALYLCASSPGRGGQETQYFGPGTRLLVL.

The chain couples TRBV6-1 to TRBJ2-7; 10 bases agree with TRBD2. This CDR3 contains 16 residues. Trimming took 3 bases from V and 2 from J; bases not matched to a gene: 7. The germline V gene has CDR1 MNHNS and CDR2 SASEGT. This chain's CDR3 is CASSDLSSGGAYEQYF. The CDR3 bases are TGTGCCAGCAGTGATCTTTCTAGCGGGGGTGCCTACGAGCAGTACTTC.

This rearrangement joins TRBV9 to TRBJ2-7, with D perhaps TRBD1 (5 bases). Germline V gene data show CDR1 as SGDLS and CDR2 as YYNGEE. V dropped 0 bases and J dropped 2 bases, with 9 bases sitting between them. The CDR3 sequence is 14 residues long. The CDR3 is CASSVEGKTYEQYF. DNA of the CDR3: TGTGCCAGCAGCGTAGAGGGGAAAACCTACGAGCAGTACTTC.

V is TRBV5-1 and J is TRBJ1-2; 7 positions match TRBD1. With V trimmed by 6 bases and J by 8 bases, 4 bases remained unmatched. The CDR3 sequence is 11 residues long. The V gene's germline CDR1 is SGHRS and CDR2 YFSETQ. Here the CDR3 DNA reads TGCGCCAGCAAGGGGGCCCGCGGCTACACCTTC. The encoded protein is CASKGARGYTF.

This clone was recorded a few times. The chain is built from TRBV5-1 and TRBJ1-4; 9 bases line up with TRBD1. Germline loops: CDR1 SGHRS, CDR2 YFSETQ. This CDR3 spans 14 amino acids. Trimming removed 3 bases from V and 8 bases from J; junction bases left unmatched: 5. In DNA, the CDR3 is TGCGCCAGCAGCTCGGGACAGGGTATGGAAAAACTGTTTTTT. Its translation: CASSSGQGMEKLFF. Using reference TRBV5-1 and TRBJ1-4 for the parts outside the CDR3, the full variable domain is KAGVTQTPRYLIKTRGQQVTLSCSPISGHRSVSWYQQTPGQGLQFLFEYFSETQRNKGNFPGRFSGRQFSNSRSEMNVSTLELGDSALYLCASSSGQGMEKLFFGSGTQLSVL.

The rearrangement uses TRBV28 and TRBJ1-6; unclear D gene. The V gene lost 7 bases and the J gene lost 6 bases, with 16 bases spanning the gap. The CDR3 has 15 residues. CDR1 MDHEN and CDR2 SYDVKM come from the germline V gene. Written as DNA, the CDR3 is TGTGCCAGCACCACTGGTCGCCTCGCTAATTCACCCCTCCACTTT. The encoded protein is CASTTGRLANSPLHF. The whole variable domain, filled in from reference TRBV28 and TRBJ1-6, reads DVKVTQSSRYLVKRTGEKVFLECVQDMDHENMFWYRQDPGLGLRLIYFSYDVKMKEKGDIPEGYSVSREKKERFSLILESASTNQTSMYLCASTTGRLANSPLHFGNGTRLTVT.

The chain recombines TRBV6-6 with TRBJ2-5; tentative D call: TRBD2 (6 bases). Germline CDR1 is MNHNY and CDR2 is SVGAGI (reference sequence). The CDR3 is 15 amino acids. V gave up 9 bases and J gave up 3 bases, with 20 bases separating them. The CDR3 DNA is TGTGCCAGTGTTCCACTTAGGGGCGGGAAAGAGACCCAGTACTTC. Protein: CASVPLRGGKETQYF.

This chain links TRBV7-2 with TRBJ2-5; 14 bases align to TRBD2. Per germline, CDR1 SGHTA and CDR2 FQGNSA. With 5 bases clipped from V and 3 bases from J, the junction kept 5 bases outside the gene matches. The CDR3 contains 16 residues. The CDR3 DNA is TGTGCCAGCAGCCTCCGGACTAGCGGGGGGAAAGAGACCCAGTACTTC. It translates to CASSLRTSGGKETQYF. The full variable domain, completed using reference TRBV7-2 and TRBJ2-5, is GAGVSQSPSNKVTEKGKDVELRCDPISGHTALYWYRQSLGQGLEFLIYFQGNSAPDKSGLPSDRFSAERTGGSVSTLTIQRTQQEDSAVYLCASSLRTSGGKETQYFGPGTRLLVL.

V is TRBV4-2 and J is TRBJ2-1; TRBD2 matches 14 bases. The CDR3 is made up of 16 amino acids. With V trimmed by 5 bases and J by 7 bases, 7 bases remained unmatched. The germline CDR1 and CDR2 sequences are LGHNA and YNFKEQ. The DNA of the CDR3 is TGTGCCAGCAGCGTACGACTAGCGGGGGGGCCAAATGAGCAGTTCTTC. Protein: CASSVRLAGGPNEQFF.

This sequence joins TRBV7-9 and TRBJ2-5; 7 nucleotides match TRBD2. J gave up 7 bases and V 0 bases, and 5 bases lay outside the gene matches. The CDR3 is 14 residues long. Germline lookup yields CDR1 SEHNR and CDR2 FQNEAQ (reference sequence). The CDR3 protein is CASSLAGGSATQYF. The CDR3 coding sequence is TGTGCCAGCAGCTTAGCGGGGGGGTCGGCGACCCAGTACTTC.

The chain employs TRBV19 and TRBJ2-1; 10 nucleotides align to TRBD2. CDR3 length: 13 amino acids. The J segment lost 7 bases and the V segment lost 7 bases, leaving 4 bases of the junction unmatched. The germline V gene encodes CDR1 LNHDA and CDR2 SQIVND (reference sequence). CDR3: CASTGTSENEQFF. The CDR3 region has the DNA TGTGCCAGTACTGGGACTAGCGAAAATGAGCAGTTCTTC. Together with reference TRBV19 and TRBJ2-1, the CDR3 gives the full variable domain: DGGITQSPKYLFRKEGQNVTLSCEQNLNHDAMYWYRQDPGQGLRLIYYSQIVNDFQKGDIAEGYSVSREKKESFPLTVTSAQKNPTAFYLCASTGTSENEQFFGPGTRLTVL.

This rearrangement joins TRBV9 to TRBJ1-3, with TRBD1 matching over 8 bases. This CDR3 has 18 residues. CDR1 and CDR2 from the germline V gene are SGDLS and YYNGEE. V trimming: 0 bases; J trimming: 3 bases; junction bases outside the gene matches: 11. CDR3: CASSVAGTGLSGGNTIYF. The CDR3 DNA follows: TGTGCCAGCAGCGTAGCAGGGACAGGATTGTCGGGTGGAAACACCATATATTTT.

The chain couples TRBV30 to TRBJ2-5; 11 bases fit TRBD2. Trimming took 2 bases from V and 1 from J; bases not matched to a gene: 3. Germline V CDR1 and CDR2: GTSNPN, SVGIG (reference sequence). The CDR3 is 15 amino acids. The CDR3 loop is CAWSSSGGTQETQYF. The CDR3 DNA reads TGTGCCTGGAGTTCTAGCGGGGGGACCCAAGAGACCCAGTACTTC.